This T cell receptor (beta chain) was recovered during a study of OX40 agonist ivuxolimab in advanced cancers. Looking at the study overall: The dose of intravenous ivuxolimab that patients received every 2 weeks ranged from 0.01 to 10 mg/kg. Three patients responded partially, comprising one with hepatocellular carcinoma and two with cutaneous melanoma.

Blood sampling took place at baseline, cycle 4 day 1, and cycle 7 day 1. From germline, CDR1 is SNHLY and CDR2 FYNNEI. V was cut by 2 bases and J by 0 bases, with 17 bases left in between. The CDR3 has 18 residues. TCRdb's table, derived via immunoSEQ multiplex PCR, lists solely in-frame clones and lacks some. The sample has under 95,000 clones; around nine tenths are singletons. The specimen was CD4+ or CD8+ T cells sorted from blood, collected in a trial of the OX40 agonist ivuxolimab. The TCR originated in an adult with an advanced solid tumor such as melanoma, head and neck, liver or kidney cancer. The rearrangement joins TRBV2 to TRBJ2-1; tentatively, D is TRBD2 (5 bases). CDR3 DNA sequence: TGTGCCAGCAGTGAAATCTATGGACTGACGAGCTCCTACAATGAGCAGTTCTTC. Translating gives CASSEIYGLTSSYNEQFF.